The 30 T cell receptor beta chains in this list originate from one sample, sequenced in a study of shared clonotypes between healthy human individuals. Method: immunoSEQ multiplex PCR; TCRdb's copy keeps in-frame clones and lacks some. Of about 680,000 clones in the sample, approximately 90% were seen once. CD8 cells classed as naive were CD45RO-negative and positively selected for CCR7, excluding terminally differentiated effector memory CD45RA+ cells. Material for sequencing was naive CD8+ T cells sorted from blood. The receptors stem from a man aged 30 to 45 in good health.

This chain connects TRBV6-1 to TRBJ2-7; 12 nucleotides agree with TRBD2. From germline, CDR1 is MNHNS and CDR2 SASEGT. The CDR3 has 20 residues. V shed 3 bases and J 5 bases; nucleotides not matched to a gene: 20. The DNA of the CDR3 is TGTGCCAGCAGTGACCGTCCGGGGGCTAGCGGGAGGGCCGTGTCCCACGAGCAGTACTTC. It yields the protein CASSDRPGASGRAVSHEQYF.

This clone was detected only once. V is TRBV29-1 and J is TRBJ2-7; 10 bases are a match to TRBD2. Germline CDR1 SQVTM, CDR2 ANQGSEA. CDR3 size: 13 residues. V lost 7 bases and J lost 1; bases outside the gene matches: 4. The CDR3 DNA follows: TGCAGCGCCGGGACTAGCGATTCCTACGAGCAGTACTTC. Translating gives CSAGTSDSYEQYF.

The V and J genes are TRBV6-1 and TRBJ2-2; D is undetermined. From germline, CDR1 is MNHNS and CDR2 SASEGT. Trimming took off 7 bases at V and 6 bases at J, with 18 bases between the two ends. The CDR3 covers 15 residues. CDR3 coding DNA: TGTGCCAGCACCCCAATCGCTGGACCCCCCGGGGAGCTGTTTTTT. It translates to CASTPIAGPPGELFF.

This chain links TRBV29-1 with TRBJ2-1; possibly TRBD2 for D (6 bases). This CDR3 has 14 amino acids. The germline V gene encodes CDR1 SQVTM and CDR2 ANQGSEA. V was cut by 1 base and J by 4 bases, with 11 bases left in between. The CDR3 loop is CSVEGPLAYNEQFF. CDR3 sequence (DNA): TGCAGCGTTGAAGGTCCACTAGCTTACAATGAGCAGTTCTTC.

The rearrangement joins TRBV19 to TRBJ1-1, with D perhaps matching TRBD1 (6 bases). The CDR3 is made up of 13 amino acids. Germline lookup yields CDR1 LNHDA and CDR2 SQIVND (reference sequence). Trimming left V 4 bases short and J 12 bases short, with 18 bases between. CDR3 in DNA: TGTGCCAGTAGTAGTTCCCTCAACAGGGCTCCTTTCTTT. Its protein product is CASSSSLNRAPFF. Looking up the rest from reference TRBV19 and TRBJ1-1 gives the full variable domain: DGGITQSPKYLFRKEGQNVTLSCEQNLNHDAMYWYRQDPGQGLRLIYYSQIVNDFQKGDIAEGYSVSREKKESFPLTVTSAQKNPTAFYLCASSSSLNRAPFFGQGTRLTVV.

The rearrangement uses TRBV25-1 and TRBJ2-1, with D perhaps given as TRBD1 or TRBD2 (5 bases each). The CDR3 extends over 13 amino acids. The V gene lost 2 bases and the J gene lost 7 bases, with 9 bases spanning the gap. CDR1 and CDR2 (germline): MGHDK, SYGVNS. CDR3 nucleotide sequence: TGTGCCAGCAGTGAACGATGGGGGAATGAGCAGTTCTTC. Amino acid sequence: CASSERWGNEQFF.

V usage is TRBV27 and J usage is TRBJ2-1; D gene uncertain. The germline V and J ends were trimmed by 6 bases and 0 bases, with 21 bases remaining between them. The CDR3 sequence is 18 residues long. CDR1 MNHEY and CDR2 SMNVEV come from the germline V gene (reference sequence). The CDR3 loop is CASRESLAYQISYNEQFF. CDR3 sequence (DNA): TGTGCCAGCAGGGAAAGTTTAGCCTACCAGATCTCCTACAATGAGCAGTTCTTC.

This clone is a singleton in its sample. The chain uses TRBV29-1 and TRBJ2-7; 8 bases fit TRBD1. The CDR3 runs to 15 residues. Trimming at V came to 2 bases and at J to 2 bases, leaving 8 bases not matched to a gene. Germline assignment: CDR1 SQVTM and CDR2 ANQGSEA. The DNA of the CDR3 is TGCAGCGTTGAATTGAGGGGACAGGAGACCTACGAGCAGTACTTC. Translating gives CSVELRGQETYEQYF.

The V and J genes are TRBV14 and TRBJ2-1; D ambiguous. In germline, CDR1 is SGHDN, CDR2 FVKESK. Trimming stripped 4 bases from V and 3 bases from J, with 13 bases between. The CDR3 covers 15 residues. CDR3 DNA: TGTGCCAGCAGCCTCCGGGCCGACGGCTACAATGAGCAGTTCTTC. Encoded protein: CASSLRADGYNEQFF.

The chain combines TRBV11-2 with TRBJ2-1, with 12 positions matching TRBD2. The CDR3 spans 17 residues. The ends lost 6 bases at V and 4 bases at J; junction bases unmatched: 10. Germline V gene data show CDR1 as SGHAT and CDR2 as FQNNGV. For the CDR3, the DNA is TGTGCCAGCAGTTTACATTCGACTAGCGGGAGTTACAATGAGCAGTTCTTC. Its protein product is CASSLHSTSGSYNEQFF.

CDR3 sequence (DNA): TGTGCCAGCAGCGTACCGGAGCTATTGGGCGAGCAGTACTTC. It yields the protein CASSVPELLGEQYF. V and J are TRBV11-2 and TRBJ2-7; D gene uncertain. V lost 5 bases to trimming and J lost 6 bases, with 17 bases between them. Per germline, CDR1 SGHAT and CDR2 FQNNGV. The CDR3 is 14 amino acids.

The gene calls are TRBV6-1 and TRBJ1-5, with a weak D call TRBD1 (5 bases). Trimming took 4 bases from V and 2 from J, leaving 15 bases between them. The germline gives CDR1 MNHNS, CDR2 SASEGT. The length of the CDR3 is 16 residues. The CDR3, as DNA: TGTGCCAGCAGTGCCCCAGGGCTTATGGGCAATCAGCCCCAGCATTTT. This sequence encodes CASSAPGLMGNQPQHF.

The V call is TRBV9, the J call TRBJ2-1, with a possible D match to TRBD2 (6 bases). Germline assignment: CDR1 SGDLS and CDR2 YYNGEE. V was shortened by 8 bases and J by 5 bases, with 20 bases between the two germline ends. CDR3 length: 15 amino acids. CDR3 bases: TGTGCCAGTTCCAGACTAGACTTCGCCCACAATGAGCAGTTCTTC. Amino acid sequence: CASSRLDFAHNEQFF. The full variable domain, with the rest looked up from reference TRBV9 and TRBJ2-1, is DSGVTQTPKHLITATGQRVTLRCSPRSGDLSVYWYQQSLDQGLQFLIQYYNGEERAKGNILERFSAQQFPDLHSELNLSSLELGDSALYFCASSRLDFAHNEQFFGPGTRLTVL.

This clone was recorded a few times. In the same sample, other DNA sequences code for this CDR3. J is TRBJ1-1 and V is TRBV7-9; unclear D gene. The V and J ends lost 2 bases and 4 bases respectively, with 5 bases between them. The germline V gene has CDR1 SEHNR and CDR2 FQNEAQ (reference sequence). This CDR3 has 12 amino acids. CDR3 sequence (DNA): TGTGCCAGCAGCTTAAGCGGCACTGAAGCTTTCTTT. Protein: CASSLSGTEAFF.

The chain employs TRBV15 and TRBJ2-1; D perhaps matches TRBD2 (6 bases). This CDR3 has 15 residues. V was clipped by 2 bases and J by 4 bases, with 12 bases between them. The V gene's germline CDR1 is LNHNV and CDR2 YYDKDF (reference sequence). The CDR3 sequence: CATSRPGLSYNEQFF. CDR3 DNA: TGTGCCACCAGCAGACCGGGACTTTCATACAATGAGCAGTTCTTC.

Only one count was recorded for this clone. The chain uses TRBV7-2 and TRBJ2-7, with 11 bases identical to TRBD2. J was trimmed by 5 bases and V by 3 bases; bases with no gene match: 6. Germline lookup yields CDR1 SGHTA and CDR2 FQGNSA. CDR3 size: 15 residues. The CDR3 loop reads CASSFTSGRRNEQYF. The CDR3 DNA is TGTGCCAGCAGCTTTACTAGCGGGAGACGAAACGAGCAGTACTTC.

The V gene is TRBV19, the J gene TRBJ2-4; 8 nucleotides agree with TRBD1. The V gene end was trimmed by 6 bases and the J gene end by 6 bases; junction bases not matched to a gene: 7. The CDR3 sequence is 14 residues long. Germline loops: CDR1 LNHDA, CDR2 SQIVND (reference sequence). Here the CDR3 DNA reads TGTGCCAGTAGCGACAGGGGATTGGGAAACATTCAGTACTTC. As protein: CASSDRGLGNIQYF. Based on the CDR3 plus reference TRBV19 and TRBJ2-4, the full variable domain is DGGITQSPKYLFRKEGQNVTLSCEQNLNHDAMYWYRQDPGQGLRLIYYSQIVNDFQKGDIAEGYSVSREKKESFPLTVTSAQKNPTAFYLCASSDRGLGNIQYFGAGTRLSVL.

The genes are TRBV5-1 and TRBJ2-1; D is unresolved. The germline CDR1 and CDR2 sequences are SGHRS and YFSETQ. V lost 8 bases and J 6 bases, leaving 15 bases between the germline ends. This CDR3 comprises 13 residues. In DNA form, the CDR3 reads TGCGCCAGTTTCTCAACAGATGCCAATGAGCAGTTCTTC. Protein sequence: CASFSTDANEQFF.

The sample holds one count of this clone. The V gene is TRBV27, the J gene TRBJ2-1, with 9 bases that match TRBD2. This CDR3 region has 14 residues. The V gene's germline CDR1 is MNHEY and CDR2 SMNVEV (reference sequence). V lost 8 bases to trimming and J lost 4 bases; unmatched junction nucleotides: 6. DNA for the CDR3: TGTGCCAGCGCTAGCGGGACAAATTACAATGAGCAGTTCTTC. Protein sequence: CASASGTNYNEQFF.

The chain combines TRBV5-4 with TRBJ1-2; possibly TRBD1 for D (6 bases). Trimming left V 3 bases short and J 4 bases short, with 22 bases between. CDR3 size: 17 residues. Germline CDR1 is SGHNT and CDR2 is YYREEE (reference sequence). CDR3 DNA: TGTGCCAGCAGCTCCTTGGGCCAGGGGTTGTATGCCTATGGCTACACCTTC. It is translated as CASSSLGQGLYAYGYTF. The entire variable domain, with the rest obtained from reference TRBV5-4 and TRBJ1-2, is as follows: ETGVTQSPTHLIKTRGQQVTLRCSSQSGHNTVSWYQQALGQGPQFIFQYYREEENGRGNFPPRFSGLQFPNYSSELNVNALELDDSALYLCASSSLGQGLYAYGYTFGSGTRLTVV.

This rearrangement joins TRBV11-3 to TRBJ2-1; D is perhaps TRBD2 (6 bases). The germline V gene has CDR1 SGHNT and CDR2 YENEEA. CDR3 length: 13 amino acids. The V end was cut by 8 bases, the J end by 3 bases, with 11 bases between. The CDR3 DNA reads TGTGCCAGCCACGGGCGGGACTACAATGAGCAGTTCTTC. It translates to CASHGRDYNEQFF.

The V and J genes are TRBV4-3 and TRBJ2-5; D is perhaps TRBD2 (6 bases). CDR1 LGHNA and CDR2 YSLEER come from the germline V gene. Trimming took 3 bases from V and 5 from J, leaving 16 bases between them. The CDR3 has 15 residues. CDR3 region: CASSHTQEGRETQYF. Written as DNA, the CDR3 is TGCGCCAGCAGCCACACTCAGGAGGGGAGGGAGACCCAGTACTTC.

V and J are TRBV27 and TRBJ1-5; D not certain. V was shortened by 5 bases and J by 4 bases, with 9 bases between the two germline ends. Per germline, CDR1 MNHEY and CDR2 SMNVEV (reference sequence). This CDR3 region has 13 residues. The CDR3 DNA follows: TGTGCCAGCAGTAAGGTCAGAAATCAGCCCCAGCATTTT. Translating it yields CASSKVRNQPQHF.

V gene TRBV28 combines with J gene TRBJ2-7, with D possibly matching TRBD1 (6 bases). Germline loops: CDR1 MDHEN, CDR2 SYDVKM. The CDR3 is 19 amino acids. V lost 4 bases and J lost 2, with 27 bases in between. The CDR3 sequence is CASSSPSTRPGQFAYEQYF. CDR3 DNA sequence: TGTGCCAGCAGTTCACCATCAACCCGACCCGGACAGTTTGCCTACGAGCAGTACTTC.

The V and J genes are TRBV5-4 and TRBJ2-1; D not certain. The V gene's germline CDR1 is SGHNT and CDR2 YYREEE (reference sequence). With 2 bases removed from V and 8 bases from J, the gap between germline ends came to 8 bases. The length of the CDR3 is 12 residues. CDR3 bases: TGTGCCAGCAGCTTCGAATTGGATGAGCAGTTCTTC. It is translated as CASSFELDEQFF.

The chain couples TRBV15 to TRBJ2-7; 9 nucleotides agree with TRBD1. V lost 5 bases, J lost 1 base, and 9 bases stayed unmatched. CDR3 size: 16 residues. CDR1 is LNHNV, CDR2 YYDKDF, per germline (reference sequence). CDR3 residues: CATSPLGQGKSYEQYF. The CDR3 nucleotides are TGTGCCACCAGCCCTCTCGGACAGGGGAAGTCCTACGAGCAGTACTTC.

The chain links TRBV5-1 to TRBJ2-1; D is uncertain. Germline CDR1 SGHRS, CDR2 YFSETQ. The CDR3 has 13 amino acids. Trimming left V 2 bases short and J 0 bases short, with 3 bases between. Here the CDR3 reads CASSFGSYNEQFF. The DNA of the CDR3 is TGCGCCAGCAGCTTTGGCTCCTACAATGAGCAGTTCTTC.

The chain joins TRBV7-2 to TRBJ2-4; TRBD1 might be the D (6 bases). Germline CDR1 reads SGHTA; CDR2 reads FQGNSA. The CDR3 runs to 19 residues. V shed 1 base and J shed 0 bases, with 19 bases lying between them. This CDR3 is CASSLDRVARTLAKNIQYF. The CDR3 DNA sequence: TGTGCCAGCAGCTTAGACAGGGTTGCACGGACCTTAGCCAAAAACATTCAGTACTTC. Using reference TRBV7-2 and TRBJ2-4 for the parts outside the CDR3, the full variable domain is GAGVSQSPSNKVTEKGKDVELRCDPISGHTALYWYRQSLGQGLEFLIYFQGNSAPDKSGLPSDRFSAERTGGSVSTLTIQRTQQEDSAVYLCASSLDRVARTLAKNIQYFGAGTRLSVL.

The chain carries TRBV2 and TRBJ1-1; D is unresolved. Trimming took 9 bases from V and 6 from J, leaving 8 bases between them. The CDR3 consists of 10 residues. Looked up from germline, CDR1 is SNHLY and CDR2 is FYNNEI. DNA for the CDR3: TGTGCCAGTGATAAGGCTGAAGCTTTCTTT. Its translation is CASDKAEAFF.

This chain connects TRBV25-1 to TRBJ2-1; D call uncertain. CDR1 and CDR2 (germline): MGHDK, SYGVNS. The ends were cut back, 0 bases at V and 6 bases at J, with 9 bases in the middle. CDR3 length: 14 residues. CDR3 in DNA: TGTGCCAGCAGTGAATATATGGAAGGCAATGAGCAGTTCTTC. As protein: CASSEYMEGNEQFF.